The sequence of this T cell receptor beta chain was determined in a study of blood T cell repertoires in COVID-19 (TCRdb year 2020). For context, the study as a whole: Samples covering the acute and convalescent phases of COVID-19 were provided by collaborators in the United States, Italy and Spain. Where HLA class I and class II types were available, the types were taken from metadata supplied by the sample provider, not from assay-based typing. Sample metadata almost always included a de-identified subject ID, COVID-19 status, age in years and sex. The repertoires were released in a freely available public database intended as a resource for research on the immune response to SARS-CoV-2. Samples were obtained from the ongoing ImmuneRACE study (first 160 participants) and from 1,254 subjects provided by 6 global collaborators. The prospective study material was composed of cDNA or gDNA derived from T cells, B-cell-depleted T cells, or PBMCs. The dataset comprised deeply sampled blood TCRbeta repertoires from subjects exposed to, actively infected with, or recovered from COVID-19. Paper-wide results and their limitations: Clinical and demographic metadata were provided uncurated, with the amount varying by source and participant.

Concerning this clone: Its recognized antigen is unknown. Per-base qualities were not stored, and no clone one base away is much larger.

Spanning cysteine to phenylalanine, the CDR3 consists of 14 amino acids. Only the CDR3 region is kept as DNA, spanning 42 bases read in frame from base 1. The germline V gene supplies CDR1 MDHEN and CDR2 SYDVKM. V was cut back by 2 bases and J by 5 bases, leaving a gap of 12 bases between them. TCRbeta CDR3 regions were amplified from genomic DNA using the immunoSEQ Assay, a bias-controlled multiplex PCR. The original methods were these. Within the assay, amplification of reference gene primers was used to estimate how many nucleated cells each sample contained. Sequence reads were collapsed and filtered to measure the absolute abundance of every unique TCRbeta CDR3 rearrangement. For each sample, productive Simpson clonality was calculated by taking the square root of Simpson's diversity index across productive rearrangements. TCRdb took this table from immuneACCESS and kept in-frame rearrangements with V and J called. Such tables lack part of the clones; where checked against another copy, unresolved V genes explain under half of the gap, and the rest is unexplained. V and J calls and clone size are given by that table; D and trimming were obtained from the DNA. The sample contains about 140,000 clones, around 73% of them found a single time. Approximately 11% of the sample is taken by the ten largest.

Samples from volunteer blood donors who had recovered from COVID-19 were contributed by a second Seattle source. The collaborating institutions used their own protocols to collect whole blood in K2EDTA tubes. Collaborator samples were shipped for TCRbeta analysis as frozen whole blood, isolated PBMCs, or DNA extracted from either sample type. The chain is made from TRBV28 and TRBJ1-1; confidence is insufficient to name the D gene. The sequenced sample consisted of peripheral blood. The receptor comes from a man between 60 and 75 years old who had recovered from COVID-19. CDR3 region: CASSLTPEETEAFF. The nucleotides read TGTGCCAGCAGTTTAACTCCCGAGGAAACTGAAGCTTTCTTT. Where the CDR3 stops, the reference TRBV28 and TRBJ1-1 genes take over; the full variable domain is DVKVTQSSRYLVKRTGEKVFLECVQDMDHENMFWYRQDPGLGLRLIYFSYDVKMKEKGDIPEGYSVSREKKERFSLILESASTNQTSMYLCASSLTPEETEAFFGQGTRLTVV.